This record concerns one T cell receptor (beta chain) sequence. The antigen is unknown. The data are from a study of T cell responses to AZD1222 COVID-19 vaccine. The table came from immunoSEQ multiplex PCR; TCRdb's copy has only in-frame clones and leaves some out. The sample includes roughly 150,000 clones, 75% to 90% seen only once; the top ten take approximately 9%. Combined were second doses at about 4 or about 12 weeks. Broader study findings: Sampling that yielded the repertoires occurred only after the peak T cell response. Spike-wide coverage was observed for vaccine-associated CD4 TCRs, with dominant responses at 160-218 and 743-854. Among the donors, most were white British and more were female, and clonal diversity was possibly underestimated.

The germline gives CDR1 SGHTA, CDR2 FQGNSA. The CDR3 sequence is 15 residues long. V gave up 0 bases and J gave up 5 bases; unmatched junction bases: 3. The chain carries TRBV7-2 and TRBJ1-5, with 8 bases that match TRBD1. This TCR was sampled from an adult who received the AZD1222 COVID-19 vaccine. Material: peripheral blood, obtained 28 days after the second AZD1222 dose. CDR3 sequence reads: CASSLAGRGHQPQHF. CDR3 DNA: TGTGCCAGCAGCTTAGCGGGCAGGGGGCATCAGCCCCAGCATTTT.